The subject of this entry is one T cell receptor (beta chain). Germline V gives CDR1 SGHNT, CDR2 YYREEE (reference sequence). This CDR3 has 15 amino acids. Exclusion of a patient followed from autoimmune disease history or systemic immunosuppression. These data originate in a study of OX40 agonist ivuxolimab in advanced cancers. Across the study: With ivuxolimab, an agonistic anti-OX40 (CD134) antibody, patients were treated.

The protocol was immunoSEQ multiplex PCR, while the TCRdb copy is restricted to in-frame clones and leaves out a portion. Among about 84,000 clones listed, around nine tenths were seen once. This receptor was identified in an adult with an advanced solid tumor such as melanoma, head and neck, liver or kidney cancer. Sequenced material: CD4+ or CD8+ T cells sorted from blood, taken in a trial of the OX40 agonist ivuxolimab. The rearrangement links TRBV5-4 to TRBJ2-5; the match to TRBD2 covers 11 bases. The tail of the sequence fits TRBJ2-7 better, so the J call may be wrong. CDR3 DNA sequence: TGTGCCAGCAGCCCCCCGACTAGCGGGGCCTACGAGCAGTACTTC. Residues: CASSPPTSGAYEQYF.